One and the same sample provided the 29 T cell receptor beta chains below, sequenced in a study of cytomegalovirus exposure and HLA in healthy donors. Vbeta (60) and Jbeta (13) primers were used in the PCR. Generated by immunoSEQ multiplex PCR, the TCRdb table keeps only in-frame clones and is missing some. The sample holds around 130,000 clones, under 90% seen once. The material sequenced was PBMCs. These TCRs come from a woman aged 40 to 50 in good health and CMV-seronegative.

The rearrangement uses TRBV5-1 and TRBJ2-4; 7 positions agree with TRBD2. This CDR3 is built from 15 residues. The V gene's germline CDR1 is SGHRS and CDR2 YFSETQ. V trimming: 4 bases; J trimming: 1 base; junction bases outside the gene matches: 5. In DNA, the CDR3 is TGCGCCAGCAGCCCCCTGGGAGGGGCCAAAAACATTCAGTACTTC. The encoded protein is CASSPLGGAKNIQYF.

This chain uses TRBV4-2 with TRBJ2-3; D possibly corresponds to TRBD2 (5 bases). The length of the CDR3 is 17 residues. Trimming cost V 4 bases and J 3 bases, with 20 bases left between them. CDR1 is LGHNA, CDR2 YNFKEQ, per germline. CDR3 amino acids: CASSRTLVGEKTDTQYF. The CDR3 DNA sequence: TGTGCCAGCAGCCGAACACTAGTCGGGGAGAAAACAGATACGCAGTATTTT.

V usage is TRBV6-1 and J usage is TRBJ1-2, with TRBD1 as a possible D gene (5 bases). Deletions cut 6 bases from V and 0 bases from J, with 11 bases between. The CDR3 extends over 14 amino acids. In germline, CDR1 is MNHNS, CDR2 SASEGT. The CDR3: CASRTAQANYGYTF. As DNA, the CDR3 is TGTGCCAGCAGAACAGCACAGGCTAACTATGGCTACACCTTC.

The chain combines TRBV19 with TRBJ1-5; 7 positions match TRBD1. Germline CDR1 reads LNHDA; CDR2 reads SQIVND (reference sequence). V shed 4 bases, J shed 2 bases, and the junction held 2 bases outside the gene matches. The CDR3 sequence is 14 residues long. The CDR3 reads CASSSGTGNQPQHF. CDR3 bases: TGTGCCAGTAGTAGTGGGACAGGCAATCAGCCCCAGCATTTT.

This sequence joins TRBV7-2 and TRBJ2-3; the match to TRBD2 covers 8 bases. The germline V gene encodes CDR1 SGHTA and CDR2 FQGNSA. The CDR3 is 15 residues long. The V gene end was trimmed by 5 bases and the J gene end by 2 bases; junction bases not matched to a gene: 6. The DNA for the CDR3 is TGTGCCAGCAGCGAGTCGCGGGGGGACACAGATACGCAGTATTTT. Translating gives CASSESRGDTDTQYF.

The genes are TRBV4-3 and TRBJ2-7; 7 nucleotides agree with TRBD2. This CDR3 spans 14 amino acids. Trimming at V came to 4 bases and at J to 0 bases, leaving 3 bases not matched to a gene. In germline, CDR1 is LGHNA, CDR2 YSLEER. In DNA form, the CDR3 reads TGCGCCAGCAGCCCGGGACTATACTCCTACGAGCAGTACTTC. Amino acid sequence: CASSPGLYSYEQYF.

The genes are TRBV5-1 and TRBJ2-1, with no clear D. CDR1 and CDR2 (germline): SGHRS, YFSETQ. With 0 bases removed from V and 2 bases from J, the gap between germline ends came to 6 bases. The length of the CDR3 is 14 residues. CDR3 region: CASSLAQAYNEQFF. The CDR3 DNA sequence: TGCGCCAGCAGCTTGGCCCAGGCCTACAATGAGCAGTTCTTC.

CDR3 protein: CASSQEDSFSGANVLTF. Here the CDR3 DNA reads TGTGCCAGCAGCCAAGAGGACAGCTTCTCTGGGGCCAACGTCCTGACTTTC. The chain couples TRBV4-2 to TRBJ2-6, with D possibly TRBD1 on 6 matching bases. This CDR3 region has 17 residues. Germline V gene lookup returns CDR1 LGHNA and CDR2 YNFKEQ. V was cut by 0 bases and J by 0 bases, with 9 bases left in between.

The J gene is TRBJ1-1, the V gene TRBV11-2; 12 bases match TRBD1. V was clipped by 1 base and J by 9 bases; unmatched bases: 6. The CDR3 is 15 residues long. CDR1 is SGHAT, CDR2 FQNNGV, per germline. The CDR3 region is CASSLGGQGAIQAFF. CDR3 DNA sequence: TGTGCCAGCAGCTTAGGGGGACAGGGGGCAATTCAAGCTTTCTTT.

The chain has TRBV28 and TRBJ1-4; TRBD1 is a possible D gene (5 bases). Germline CDR1 is MDHEN and CDR2 is SYDVKM. This CDR3 comprises 14 residues. The ends were cut back, 3 bases at V and 4 bases at J, with 9 bases in the middle. The CDR3 is CASSLRGLNEKLFF. The CDR3 nucleotides read TGTGCCAGCAGTTTGCGGGGCCTTAATGAAAAACTGTTTTTT.

The chain links TRBV9 to TRBJ2-2, with TRBD2 identical over 8 bases. Germline V gives CDR1 SGDLS, CDR2 YYNGEE. The CDR3 is 15 residues long. V gave up 5 bases and J gave up 1 base; unmatched junction bases: 4. The CDR3 sequence is CASRGAGGNTGELFF. The DNA of the CDR3 is TGTGCCAGCAGGGGGGCGGGAGGGAACACCGGGGAGCTGTTTTTT.

The chain uses TRBV6-5 and TRBJ2-1; 14 bases agree with TRBD2. This CDR3 region has 14 residues. V dropped 6 bases and J dropped 7; count of bases not matched to a gene: 2. Per the germline V gene, CDR1 is MNHEY and CDR2 is SVGAGI. CDR3: CASSWTSGRNEQFF. The DNA for the CDR3 is TGTGCCAGCAGCTGGACTAGCGGGAGGAATGAGCAGTTCTTC.

The chain is built from TRBV11-3 and TRBJ2-1; D remains ambiguous. Trimming stripped 5 bases from V and 7 bases from J, with 12 bases between. Germline V gene sequence: CDR1 SGHNT, CDR2 YENEEA. The CDR3 totals 13 residues. CDR3 sequence (DNA): TGTGCCAGCAGCACCCCCCCGCGGAATGAGCAGTTCTTC. Translated, it gives CASSTPPRNEQFF.

The table lists this clone with a count of one. The chain employs TRBV30 and TRBJ2-5, with 8 positions matching TRBD1. CDR1 is GTSNPN and CDR2 is SVGIG in the germline V gene (reference sequence). The CDR3 is made up of 15 amino acids. V lost 2 bases to trimming and J lost 5 bases; unmatched junction nucleotides: 10. The CDR3 DNA follows: TGTGCCTGGAGTCCGGTCCAGGGGGCTTGGGAGACCCAGTACTTC. Translating it yields CAWSPVQGAWETQYF.

This chain uses TRBV5-4 with TRBJ2-1; tentative D call: TRBD2 (6 bases). V lost 4 bases, J lost 2 bases, and 22 bases lay in between. There are 18 residues in the CDR3. The V gene's germline CDR1 is SGHNT and CDR2 YYREEE (reference sequence). For the CDR3, the DNA is TGTGCCAGCAGCCCCAGGGCGGGTGGTCCGGGGGCCTACAATGAGCAGTTCTTC. It yields the protein CASSPRAGGPGAYNEQFF.

The genes are TRBV9 and TRBJ2-3; 13 bases are a match to TRBD2. The germline V gene encodes CDR1 SGDLS and CDR2 YYNGEE. This CDR3 has 19 amino acids. The V and J ends lost 0 bases and 0 bases, in that order; junction bases with no gene match: 7. The CDR3 coding sequence is TGTGCCAGCAGCGTAGCGAGGACTAGCGGGGGATCTAGCACAGATACGCAGTATTTT. Translating gives CASSVARTSGGSSTDTQYF.

J is TRBJ2-7 and V is TRBV5-6; 9 bases are a match to TRBD2. V lost 4 bases, J lost 7 bases, and 15 bases stayed unmatched. In germline, CDR1 is SGHDT, CDR2 YYEEEE. This CDR3 has 16 residues. CDR3 sequence (DNA): TGTGCCAGCAGCCTGTTGGGGGTAGCGGGGGCCAAGGAGCAGTACTTC. It is translated as CASSLLGVAGAKEQYF. The variable domain in full, with the rest retrieved from reference TRBV5-6 and TRBJ2-7, is DAGVTQSPTHLIKTRGQQVTLRCSPKSGHDTVSWYQQALGQGPQFIFQYYEEEERQRGNFPDRFSGHQFPNYSSELNVNALLLGDSALYLCASSLLGVAGAKEQYFGPGTRLTVT.

The chain recombines TRBV5-1 with TRBJ2-7; 7 positions agree with TRBD1. The J segment lost 5 bases and the V segment lost 3 bases, leaving 8 bases of the junction unmatched. The CDR3 sequence is 14 residues long. CDR1 and CDR2 from the germline V gene are SGHRS and YFSETQ. The DNA for the CDR3 is TGCGCCAGCAGCTCAGCCGGGACAGCCGACGAGCAGTACTTC. As protein: CASSSAGTADEQYF.

This rearrangement joins TRBV5-1 to TRBJ2-7, with 12 bases aligning to TRBD2. Trimming removed 4 bases from V and 6 bases from J; junction bases left unmatched: 8. Germline values: CDR1 SGHRS, CDR2 YFSETQ. The CDR3 spans 15 residues. CDR3 in amino acids: CASSPSGGARLEQYF. Written as DNA, the CDR3 is TGCGCCAGCAGCCCTAGCGGGGGGGCCCGCCTCGAGCAGTACTTC.

CDR3 region: CASSEGPDLAKNIQYF. The CDR3 DNA follows: TGCGCCAGCAGTGAAGGTCCCGACTTAGCCAAAAACATTCAGTACTTC. The V call is TRBV10-1, the J call TRBJ2-4; D gene ambiguous. V lost 3 bases, J lost 0 bases, and 12 bases lay in between. This CDR3 contains 16 residues. Germline CDR1 WNHNN, CDR2 SYGVQD (reference sequence).

This clone was counted only a few times. CDR3 coding DNA: TGTGCCAGCAGCGGGACAGGACAGAGGGGAAACACCATATATTTT. Translated: CASSGTGQRGNTIYF. This chain connects TRBV6-5 to TRBJ1-3, with 8 bases identical to TRBD1. The CDR3 runs 15 residues. Unmatched junction bases numbered 8, after V lost 6 bases and J lost 4 bases. Per the germline V gene, CDR1 is MNHEY and CDR2 is SVGAGI.

The chain couples TRBV23-1 to TRBJ1-1; a weak D match, TRBD1 (6 bases). TRBV23-1 is recorded as an ORF, its role being uncertain. The V end was cut by 1 base, the J end by 1 base, with 16 bases between. The CDR3 contains 17 residues. The CDR3 sequence is CASSQYKRGAKNTEAFF. The CDR3 coding sequence is TGCGCCAGCAGTCAATACAAGCGGGGGGCGAAGAACACTGAAGCTTTCTTT.

The chain uses TRBV5-1 and TRBJ2-2, with D maybe TRBD2 (6 bases). This CDR3 contains 15 residues. The germline V gene has CDR1 SGHRS and CDR2 YFSETQ. The V end was cut by 0 bases, the J end by 6 bases, with 12 bases between. The CDR3 spells CASSLVVAAPGELFF. The CDR3 nucleotides are TGCGCCAGCAGCTTGGTGGTAGCGGCCCCCGGGGAGCTGTTTTTT. The full variable domain, its missing parts supplied by reference TRBV5-1 and TRBJ2-2, is KAGVTQTPRYLIKTRGQQVTLSCSPISGHRSVSWYQQTPGQGLQFLFEYFSETQRNKGNFPGRFSGRQFSNSRSEMNVSTLELGDSALYLCASSLVVAAPGELFFGEGSRLTVL.

This clone has only one observation. The chain uses TRBV5-1 and TRBJ2-3; TRBD2 matches at 9 bases. With 2 bases clipped from V and 2 bases from J, the junction kept 6 bases outside the gene matches. Per germline, CDR1 SGHRS and CDR2 YFSETQ. The CDR3 consists of 16 residues. CDR3 coding DNA: TGCGCCAGCAGCTTTGGGGCTAGCGGGGACACAGATACGCAGTATTTT. As protein: CASSFGASGDTDTQYF.

The rearrangement links TRBV10-2 to TRBJ2-7, with a weak D call TRBD2 (6 bases). V was shortened by 7 bases and J by 1 base, with 20 bases between the two germline ends. The CDR3 is 16 amino acids. Per the germline V gene, CDR1 is WSHSY and CDR2 is SAAADI. DNA for the CDR3: TGCGCCAGCAAAGGGTTGTTGGCGGGGCGATCCTACGAGCAGTACTTC. Translation: CASKGLLAGRSYEQYF.

The chain employs TRBV5-1 and TRBJ2-5; 8 bases match TRBD1. V lost 4 bases and J lost 2; bases outside the gene matches: 10. CDR1 SGHRS and CDR2 YFSETQ come from the germline V gene. The CDR3 contains 16 residues. The CDR3 here is CASSAGTGGLQETQYF. CDR3 bases: TGCGCCAGCAGCGCAGGGACAGGCGGTTTACAAGAGACCCAGTACTTC.

A single count supports this clone. The J gene is TRBJ1-1, the V gene TRBV14, with a weak D call TRBD1 (6 bases). The CDR3 is made up of 14 amino acids. V dropped 3 bases and J dropped 2 bases, with 10 bases sitting between them. Germline V gene data show CDR1 as SGHDN and CDR2 as FVKESK. The CDR3 loop reads CASSQLGGNTEAFF. The CDR3 DNA is TGTGCCAGCAGCCAGCTAGGGGGAAACACTGAAGCTTTCTTT.

CDR3 nucleotide sequence: TGTGCCAGCGCAGGCCGAAGCGGGAGGAGGACCGGGGAGCTGTTTTTT. Translated, it gives CASAGRSGRRTGELFF. J is TRBJ2-2 and V is TRBV27, with 9 bases identical to TRBD2. Per germline, CDR1 MNHEY and CDR2 SMNVEV (reference sequence). With V trimmed by 8 bases and J by 5 bases, 12 bases remained unmatched. This CDR3 region has 16 residues.

The chain couples TRBV30 to TRBJ2-5; possible D gene TRBD1, 5 bases. Germline V CDR1 and CDR2: GTSNPN, SVGIG (reference sequence). The CDR3 totals 13 residues. Trimming removed 0 bases at V and 3 bases at J, with 8 bases between. The CDR3 sequence is CAWSVGVKETQYF. CDR3 bases: TGTGCCTGGAGTGTAGGGGTAAAAGAGACCCAGTACTTC. Full variable domain (remainder filled in from reference TRBV30 and TRBJ2-5): SQTIHQWPATLVQPVGSPLSLECTVEGTSNPNLYWYRQAAGRGLQLLFYSVGIGQISSEVPQNLSASRPQDRQFILSSKKLLLSDSGFYLCAWSVGVKETQYFGPGTRLLVL.